A single T cell receptor (beta chain) is shown here with its context. What it binds is not known. These data belong to a study of CD4+ T cells in melanoma. General study results and limits: Neoantigen-specific CD4+ T cells in melanoma reportedly had diverse differentiation states. A reported correlation linked neoantigen-specific CD4+ T cells to CD8+, macrophage and B cell function.

Here immunoSEQ multiplex PCR was the method, and the copy in TCRdb shows in-frame clones only, minus some. There are 9,500 or so clones in the sample; 65% occur only once, and around 22% lies in the top ten. The CDR3 covers 16 residues. Germline CDR1 and CDR2: ENHRY and SYGVKD. Trimming removed 8 bases from V and 2 bases from J; junction bases left unmatched: 11. The sample taken for sequencing was cells from a culture (not recorded whether cultured in vitro). The V gene is TRBV10-3, the J gene TRBJ2-1, with 8 positions matching TRBD1. This TCR derives from a human donor with melanoma. The CDR3 is CAIARDRGSPYNEQFF. As DNA, the CDR3 is TGTGCCATCGCCCGAGACAGGGGATCCCCCTACAATGAGCAGTTCTTC.